This T cell receptor (beta chain) was recorded in a study of blood T cells in healthy people across ages (dated by TCRdb to the mid-2010s). For the study in its entirety: In model experiments, template switching captured roughly one uniquely barcoded TCR beta cDNA molecule for every two T cells. The donors were split into four age groups: young (average 16 years), middle-aged (roughly 40), aged (62) and long-lived (about 82). To avoid experimental bias, donors of different ages were randomly spread across the sequencing lanes. The study measured age-related changes in TCR beta repertoire diversity using deep sequencing normalized with unique cDNA molecular identifiers. Two additional independent replicas of 1 million unique cDNA reads from the same blood draw were analyzed for two donors (one aged 18 to 30 and one aged 80 or older). General study outcomes and caveats: Conclusive comparison of naive and antigen-experienced compartments was prevented by the profiling of bulk unsorted PBMCs. Compared with the aged group, more naive CD4+ T cells, fewer expanded clones and increased TCR diversity were shown by the long-lived group, suggesting age selection. As age increased, observed TCR beta diversity per million T cells dropped in a roughly linear way, and a significant reduction was already evident by age around 41. Estimates of total diversity from one million sequenced T cells were regarded as lower bounds and underestimates. Because donor CMV infection status was unknown, age-related changes in expanded clonotypes were potentially confounded. The percentage of naive T cells measured by flow cytometry correlated strongly with observed TCR beta diversity.

The junction carries 20 bases between V and J, which are trimmed by 5 bases and 4 bases respectively. The CDR1 and CDR2 encoded by the germline V gene (reference sequence) are SEHNR and FQNEAQ. The CDR3 goes from the cysteine to the phenylalanine over 17 residues. Only CDR3 DNA remains: 51 bases, in frame from the first base. Library construction relied on 5' RACE. Sequencing took place on an Illumina HiSeq 2500. The second PCR ran for about 7 to 11 cycles and used a J-beta primer mix along with a sample-barcoded 5' primer. A unique molecular identifier was introduced onto each TCR beta cDNA molecule by a template-switch 5' adaptor carrying 12 random nucleotides. Each sample yielded at least 3 million CDR3-containing paired-end reads. First-strand cDNA synthesis was performed from all RNA using the Mint cDNA synthesis kit, with priming by a TRBC-specific oligonucleotide. All cDNA was treated with uracil-DNA glycosylase and then went through a first 18-cycle PCR with the universal primers M1SS and BC2_uni_R. Per the source publication's procedure: Each sample was normalized by randomly selecting 1 million high-quality reads, each carrying a distinct molecular identifier. Reads sharing molecular identifiers were discarded rather than binned into consensus sequences. MiTCR, set to a Q25 quality threshold and the strictest error-elimination algorithm, was used for CDR3 identification, clonotype clustering and error correction. A nonparametric unseen species model using Euler transformation provided a lower-bound estimate of total TCR beta diversity. TCRdb trimmed public reads at Q25 via fastp, called clones via MiXCR and kept in-frame beta chains. A single entry per CDR3 protein holds the most common genes and DNA from its merged rows. None of the V and J calls come from the authors' own analysis; TCRdb made them. The sample includes about 1.5 million distinct CDR3 sequences, with around 40% observed a single time. The ten largest clones represent 4% of the sample.

Donors were a few dozen systemically healthy Caucasian individuals from Russia aged about 6 to 100 years. About 10 milliliters of peripheral blood were drawn from each donor into EDTA-treated Vacutainer tubes. Ficoll-Paque density-gradient centrifugation was used to isolate PBMCs, with at least 7 million per sample. Trizol reagent was used to extract total RNA from the PBMCs, yielding at least 5 micrograms per sample. Naive CD45RAhigh/CD27high T cell percentages were measured by flow cytometry on a PBMC aliquot from every donor. On this clonotype: What this receptor recognizes is not known. Base qualities are not at hand, and no much larger clone is one base apart.

The sequencing sample was made of blood. The rearrangement combines TRBV7-9 with TRBJ2-2; the D gene is tentatively TRBD1 or TRBD2, each matching 5 bases. This receptor was obtained from a woman aged 18-29 years in good health. CDR3 region: CASSIPQDTGVTGELFF. The base sequence is TGTGCCAGCAGCATACCACAGGATACCGGGGTCACCGGGGAGCTGTTTTTT.